One and the same sample provided the 16 T cell receptor beta chains below, sequenced in a study of blood T cell repertoires in COVID-19. Generated by immunoSEQ multiplex PCR, the TCRdb table keeps only in-frame clones and is missing some. The repertoire holds 65,000 to 70,000 clones, with approximately 80% as singletons. The source material was peripheral blood. The source is a man older than 75 with active COVID-19.

This chain joins TRBV19 and TRBJ1-3; no firm D call. The V end lost 7 bases, the J end lost 4 bases, and 8 bases lay between the germline ends. Germline V CDR1 and CDR2: LNHDA, SQIVND (reference sequence). The CDR3 is made up of 12 amino acids. The CDR3 coding sequence is TGTGCCAGTACATCGGAGGGAAACACCATATATTTT. The encoded protein is CASTSEGNTIYF.

This chain's CDR3 is CASSPSSGTGRVGELFF. DNA of the CDR3: TGTGCCAGCAGCCCCTCGTCCGGGACAGGGCGGGTCGGGGAGCTGTTTTTT. This sequence joins TRBV7-3 and TRBJ2-2; 9 nucleotides align to TRBD1. Germline V lookup: CDR1 SGHTA, CDR2 FQGTGA. This CDR3 comprises 17 residues. J was trimmed by 7 bases and V by 5 bases; bases with no gene match: 14.

The chain has TRBV15 and TRBJ1-3; 7 bases line up with TRBD1. After removal of 3 bases from V and 2 bases from J, the junction contained 4 bases not matched to a gene. Germline V gene sequence: CDR1 LNHNV, CDR2 YYDKDF (reference sequence). The CDR3 has 15 residues. The CDR3 loop is CATSSHRGTGNTIYF. CDR3 DNA: TGTGCCACCAGCAGTCACAGGGGTACTGGAAACACCATATATTTT.

The chain is built from TRBV11-2 and TRBJ1-1; a possible D gene is TRBD1 (5 bases). CDR3 size: 13 residues. Trimming took off 5 bases at V and 2 bases at J, with 9 bases between the two ends. Germline V gene sequence: CDR1 SGHAT, CDR2 FQNNGV. CDR3 region: CASSRDSNTEAFF. Written as DNA, the CDR3 is TGTGCCAGCAGCCGGGACTCCAACACTGAAGCTTTCTTT.

V usage is TRBV29-1 and J usage is TRBJ1-2, with 7 bases matching TRBD1. Germline-derived CDR1 and CDR2 are SQVTM and ANQGSEA. The CDR3 covers 15 residues. V trimming: 5 bases; J trimming: 4 bases; junction bases outside the gene matches: 13. The CDR3 bases are TGCAGCGTTAAAAATCCGGGACAGCCATCCTATGGCTACACCTTC. Its translation: CSVKNPGQPSYGYTF. The whole variable domain, filled in from reference TRBV29-1 and TRBJ1-2, reads SAVISQKPSRDICQRGTSLTIQCQVDSQVTMMFWYRQQPGQSLTLIATANQGSEATYESGFVIDKFPISRPNLTFSTLTVSNMSPEDSSIYLCSVKNPGQPSYGYTFGSGTRLTVV.

The rearrangement uses TRBV7-2 and TRBJ2-2; D unresolved. The ends were cut back, 5 bases at V and 3 bases at J, with 4 bases in the middle. The CDR3 contains 12 residues. Germline CDR1 SGHTA, CDR2 FQGNSA. The CDR3 is CASSHHTGELFF. Here the CDR3 DNA reads TGTGCCAGCAGCCATCACACCGGGGAGCTGTTTTTT.

A few counts support this clone. The rearrangement joins TRBV5-1 to TRBJ2-7, with 11 bases lining up with TRBD2. The CDR3 length is 14 residues. The germline gives CDR1 SGHRS, CDR2 YFSETQ. The ends lost 3 bases at V and 1 base at J; junction bases unmatched: 0. The chain's CDR3 is CASSWTSGSYEQYF. In nucleotides, the CDR3 is TGCGCCAGCAGCTGGACTAGCGGGTCCTACGAGCAGTACTTC.

This clone was seen once. The J gene is TRBJ2-2, the V gene TRBV2, with 8 bases lining up with TRBD2. Germline-derived CDR1 and CDR2 are SNHLY and FYNNEI. The V segment lost 6 bases and the J segment 6 bases; nucleotides outside the gene matches: 12. This CDR3 has 16 residues. The CDR3 nucleotides read TGTGCCAGCAGCCCGCCGGGACTAGGTTTCGCCGGGGAGCTGTTTTTT. Amino acids: CASSPPGLGFAGELFF.

The rearrangement links TRBV18 to TRBJ2-7; D possibly corresponds to TRBD1 (5 bases). V was shortened by 5 bases and J by 2 bases, with 7 bases between the two germline ends. The CDR3 sequence is 12 residues long. Germline V lookup: CDR1 KGHSH, CDR2 LQKENI. CDR3 region: CASSGAAYEQYF. The CDR3 region has the DNA TGTGCCAGCTCAGGGGCGGCCTACGAGCAGTACTTC. Together with reference TRBV18 and TRBJ2-7, the CDR3 gives the full variable domain: NAGVMQNPRHLVRRRGQEARLRCSPMKGHSHVYWYRQLPEEGLKFMVYLQKENIIDESGMPKERFSAEFPKEGPSILRIQQVVRGDSAAYFCASSGAAYEQYFGPGTRLTVT.

The chain combines TRBV5-1 with TRBJ2-3; D is perhaps TRBD2 (6 bases). Germline CDR1 reads SGHRS; CDR2 reads YFSETQ. The CDR3 has 15 residues. Trimming stripped 1 base from V and 2 bases from J, with 11 bases between. The DNA for the CDR3 is TGCGCCAGCAGCTTGACTAGCACCCACACAGATACGCAGTATTTT. Translating gives CASSLTSTHTDTQYF.

The gene calls are TRBV7-2 and TRBJ2-1; TRBD1 matches at 7 bases. Germline V lookup: CDR1 SGHTA, CDR2 FQGNSA. V lost 5 bases, J lost 4 bases, and 14 bases stayed unmatched. The CDR3 loop spans 17 amino acids. The CDR3 sequence is CASSPGGRTGAYNEQFF. The CDR3 DNA sequence: TGTGCCAGCAGCCCTGGAGGTAGGACAGGTGCTTACAATGAGCAGTTCTTC.

V is TRBV5-1 and J is TRBJ2-2, with D possibly matching TRBD1 (6 bases). The ends were cut back, 2 bases at V and 4 bases at J, with 15 bases in the middle. From germline, CDR1 is SGHRS and CDR2 YFSETQ. The length of the CDR3 is 16 residues. The CDR3 protein is CASSLDPGHGTGELFF. The CDR3 region has the DNA TGCGCCAGCAGCTTAGATCCGGGACATGGCACCGGGGAGCTGTTTTTT.

V and J are TRBV14 and TRBJ2-1; perhaps TRBD2 as D (5 bases). This CDR3 has 16 amino acids. V was shortened by 4 bases and J by 7 bases, with 20 bases between the two germline ends. Germline lookup yields CDR1 SGHDN and CDR2 FVKESK. The DNA for the CDR3 is TGTGCCAGCAGCCCGCAAGCGGCCCTCGAGTGGAATGAGCAGTTCTTC. The encoded protein is CASSPQAALEWNEQFF. Together with reference TRBV14 and TRBJ2-1, the CDR3 gives the full variable domain: EAGVTQFPSHSVIEKGQTVTLRCDPISGHDNLYWYRRVMGKEIKFLLHFVKESKQDESGMPNNRFLAERTGGTYSTLKVQPAELEDSGVYFCASSPQAALEWNEQFFGPGTRLTVL.

V usage is TRBV6-5 and J usage is TRBJ1-2; D not resolved. The CDR3 is 14 residues long. V was trimmed by 10 bases and J by 2 bases, leaving 17 bases between them. Germline CDR1 and CDR2: MNHEY and SVGAGI. CDR3 bases: TGTGCCATCGGTACGGCGGGGAAGAACTATGGCTACACCTTC. Protein: CAIGTAGKNYGYTF.

V gene TRBV29-1 combines with J gene TRBJ2-7; D is possibly TRBD1 (6 bases). This CDR3 is 11 amino acids long. V was cut by 4 bases and J by 3 bases, with 7 bases left in between. Germline lookup yields CDR1 SQVTM and CDR2 ANQGSEA. CDR3 sequence (DNA): TGCAGCGTTGTAGGGGGCTACGAGCAGTACTTC. Its translation is CSVVGGYEQYF.

The chain employs TRBV9 and TRBJ1-2; D gene ambiguous. CDR1 and CDR2 (germline): SGDLS, YYNGEE. The length of the CDR3 is 14 residues. Trimming removed 0 bases at V and 8 bases at J, with 14 bases between. CDR3 nucleotide sequence: TGTGCCAGCAGCGTAGCGGGAATTTCATTCGGCTACACCTTC. Amino acid sequence: CASSVAGISFGYTF.